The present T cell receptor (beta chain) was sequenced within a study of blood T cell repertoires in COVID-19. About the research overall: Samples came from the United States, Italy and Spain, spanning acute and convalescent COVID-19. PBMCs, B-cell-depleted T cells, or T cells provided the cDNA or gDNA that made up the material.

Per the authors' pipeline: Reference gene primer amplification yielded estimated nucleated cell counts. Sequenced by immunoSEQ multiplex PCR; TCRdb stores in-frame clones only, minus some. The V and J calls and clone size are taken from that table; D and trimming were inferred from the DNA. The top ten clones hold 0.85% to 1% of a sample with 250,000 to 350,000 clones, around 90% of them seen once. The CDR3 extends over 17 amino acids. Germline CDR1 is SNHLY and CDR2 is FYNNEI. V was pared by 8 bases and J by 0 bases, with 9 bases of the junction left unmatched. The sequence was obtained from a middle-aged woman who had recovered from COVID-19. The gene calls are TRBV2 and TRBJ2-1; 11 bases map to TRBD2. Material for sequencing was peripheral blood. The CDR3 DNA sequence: TGTGCCAGCGGGACTAGCGGTGCCCGGAGCTCCTACAATGAGCAGTTCTTC. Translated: CASGTSGARSSYNEQFF.